This T cell receptor beta chain stems from a study of blood T cell repertoires in COVID-19. Across the study: The analysed material was cDNA or gDNA that came from T cells, B-cell-depleted T cells, or PBMCs.

Some clones are missing from TCRdb's copy, which holds only in-frame ones; the method was immunoSEQ multiplex PCR. This table holds over 200,000 clones, 80% found once. The CDR3 extends over 17 amino acids. Germline assignment: CDR1 LGHNA and CDR2 YSLEER. V trimming: 4 bases; J trimming: 5 bases; junction bases outside the gene matches: 11. The TCR sequence derives from a human donor in a cohort sampled during active COVID-19. The chain joins TRBV4-3 to TRBJ2-5; 12 bases are shared with TRBD2. Sequences were obtained from peripheral blood. Here the CDR3 reads CASSPGPSGRAGETQYF. CDR3 coding DNA: TGCGCCAGCAGCCCGGGACCTAGCGGGAGGGCCGGTGAGACCCAGTACTTC.